The following is a T cell receptor (beta chain) sequence with its context. The data were taken from a study of CD8 T cells in Susac syndrome. Reverse transcription of about 0.5 to 1 ug RNA was carried out with random hexamers. The CDR3 of TCR beta was amplified by immunoSEQ multiplex PCR across 54 Vbeta and 13 Jbeta. Each CDR3 protein gets one entry after TCRdb re-called the immunoSEQ multiplex PCR reads with MiXCR. The sample records about 430,000 distinct CDR3 sequences, 85% being singletons. The multiple sclerosis controls comprised treatment-naive patients whose relapsing-remitting disease was stable or active. The receptor was derived from a human donor with multiple sclerosis. The source material was CD8+ T cells from PBMCs.

The CDR3 is CASVFGPTPSGANVLTF. The CDR3 bases are TGTGCTAGTGTTTTCGGTCCCACCCCCTCTGGGGCCAACGTCCTGACTTTC. The chain combines TRBV12-5 with TRBJ2-6; D is unresolved. The CDR3 is 17 amino acids. Germline V gives CDR1 LGHNT, CDR2 FRNRAP. V gave up 7 bases and J gave up 0 bases, with 16 bases separating them.